This entry features one T cell receptor beta chain sequence. Under the authors' procedure: The assay estimated nucleated cells by amplifying reference gene primers. The data were produced by immunoSEQ multiplex PCR, yet TCRdb's version contains in-frame clones alone and is incomplete. V and J calls and clone size are copied from that table; D and trimming were computed from the DNA. The table lists about 18,000 clones, 70% to 90% of them singletons. The sample originates from a study of blood T cell repertoires in COVID-19. Study-wide background: Spain, Italy and the United States supplied samples that represented acute and convalescent COVID-19. PBMCs, B-cell-depleted T cells, or T cells provided the cDNA or gDNA that made up the material.

The CDR3 has 11 residues. Trimming took 7 bases from V and 5 from J, leaving 9 bases between them. The TCR was taken from a man aged 35-49 years with active COVID-19. This sequence joins TRBV12-3 or TRBV12-4 and TRBJ2-7; D is uncertain. Sample: peripheral blood. The CDR3 spells CASTLGNEQYF. In DNA, the CDR3 is TGTGCCAGCACCCTTGGCAACGAGCAGTACTTC.